The sequence of this TCR beta chain was determined in a study of OX40 agonist ivuxolimab in advanced cancers. Worth noting for this clone: Its specificity is not known.

Germline trimming cut 6 bases from V and 2 bases from J; bases unmatched to any gene: 11. The CDR3 totals 16 residues. Looked up from germline, CDR1 is SNHLY and CDR2 is FYNNEI. Baseline, cycle 4 day 1, and cycle 7 day 1 were the blood sampling points. Whole-study findings and limits: By week 6 at 0.1 to 3.0 mg/kg, blood CD4+ and CD8+ T cells had expanded clonally. Low normalized T-cell clonal expansion was additionally recorded for some nonresponders.

Clones were sequenced by immunoSEQ multiplex PCR, and TCRdb holds only the in-frame ones, with some missing. This sample has 90,000 to 100,000 clones; roughly 90% occur once, and the top ten carry roughly 0.16%. The rearrangement uses TRBV2 and TRBJ2-5; 8 nucleotides align to TRBD2. This specimen consisted of CD4+ or CD8+ T cells sorted from blood, obtained in a trial of the OX40 agonist ivuxolimab. The receptor was derived from an adult with an advanced solid tumor such as melanoma, head and neck, liver or kidney cancer. For the CDR3, the DNA is TGTGCCAGCAGCACCATGCCCGCGGGGGGACAAGAGACCCAGTACTTC. Its protein product is CASSTMPAGGQETQYF.